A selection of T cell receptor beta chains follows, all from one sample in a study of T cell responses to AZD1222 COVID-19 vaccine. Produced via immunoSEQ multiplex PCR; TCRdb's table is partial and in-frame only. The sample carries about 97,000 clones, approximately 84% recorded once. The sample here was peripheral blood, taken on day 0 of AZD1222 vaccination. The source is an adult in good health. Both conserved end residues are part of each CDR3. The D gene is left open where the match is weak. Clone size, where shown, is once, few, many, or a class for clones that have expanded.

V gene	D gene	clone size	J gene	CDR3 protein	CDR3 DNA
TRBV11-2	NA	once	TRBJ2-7	CASSFNRGTYEQYF	TGTGCCAGCAGCTTCAACCGGGGAACCTACGAGCAGTACTTC
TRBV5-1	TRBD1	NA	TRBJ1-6	CASSLAGDRPLHF	TGCGCCAGCAGCTTGGCGGGGGACAGGCCCCTCCACTTT
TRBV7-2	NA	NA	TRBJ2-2	CASSLMGQNTGELFF	TGTGCCAGCAGCTTAATGGGACAGAACACCGGGGAGCTGTTTTTT
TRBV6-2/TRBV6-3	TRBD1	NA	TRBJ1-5	CASSYPTGPSNQPQHF	TGTGCCAGCAGTTACCCGACAGGGCCTAGCAATCAGCCCCAGCATTTT
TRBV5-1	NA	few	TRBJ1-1	CASSQQGPTEAFF	TGCGCCAGCAGCCAACAGGGACCCACTGAAGCTTTCTTT
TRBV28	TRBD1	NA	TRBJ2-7	CASSPAGTGVYEQYF	TGTGCCAGCAGCCCCGCCGGGACAGGAGTCTACGAGCAGTACTTC
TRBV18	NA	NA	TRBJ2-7	CASSSTGRGVLMLYEQYF	TGTGCCAGCTCATCAACCGGCAGGGGGGTCCTTATGCTCTACGAGCAGTACTTC
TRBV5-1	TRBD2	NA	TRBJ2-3	CASSLGLAGSTDTQYF	TGCGCCAGCAGCTTGGGACTAGCGGGGAGCACAGATACGCAGTATTTT
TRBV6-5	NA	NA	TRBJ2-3	CASIRDSRADTQYF	TGTGCCAGCATCCGGGACTCACGGGCAGATACGCAGTATTTT
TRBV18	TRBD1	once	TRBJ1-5	CASSPGGIDQPQHF	TGTGCCAGCTCTCCAGGGGGAATTGATCAGCCCCAGCATTTT
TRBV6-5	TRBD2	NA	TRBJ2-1	CASRFLAGGYNEQFF	TGTGCCAGCAGATTTCTAGCGGGAGGCTACAATGAGCAGTTCTTC
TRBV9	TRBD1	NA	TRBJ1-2	CASSVGTGTGRVNYTF	TGTGCCAGCAGCGTAGGCACGGGGACAGGGCGGGTGAACTACACCTTC
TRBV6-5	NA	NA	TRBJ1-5	CASSTSWDQPQHF	TGTGCCAGCAGTACAAGTTGGGATCAGCCCCAGCATTTT
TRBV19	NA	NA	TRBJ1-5	CASSAKRGGVINQPQHF	TGTGCCAGTAGTGCCAAAAGGGGGGGCGTGATTAATCAGCCCCAGCATTTT
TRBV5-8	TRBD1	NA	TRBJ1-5	CASSWGLQGGQPQHF	TGTGCCAGCAGCTGGGGTTTGCAGGGGGGTCAGCCCCAGCATTTT
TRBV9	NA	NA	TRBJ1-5	CASTVDGGPQPQHF	TGTGCCAGCACCGTAGACGGGGGGCCTCAGCCCCAGCATTTT
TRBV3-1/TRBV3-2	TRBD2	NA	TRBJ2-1	CASSLVAGVRNEQFF	TGTGCCAGCAGCCTCGTAGCGGGAGTAAGGAATGAGCAGTTCTTC
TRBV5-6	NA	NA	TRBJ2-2	CASSLDRAGELFF	TGTGCCAGCAGCTTGGACAGGGCCGGGGAGCTGTTTTTT
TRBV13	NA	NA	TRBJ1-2	CASSLGFLSTDSNYGYTF	TGTGCCAGCAGCTTAGGCTTCCTTTCGACAGACTCTAACTATGGCTACACCTTC
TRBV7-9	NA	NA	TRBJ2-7	CASSLNYEQYF	TGTGCCAGCAGTTTAAACTACGAGCAGTACTTC
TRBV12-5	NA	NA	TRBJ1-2	CASGLVPRVAGAIGYGYTF	TGTGCTAGTGGTTTGGTACCCAGGGTTGCAGGGGCGATTGGCTATGGCTACACCTTC
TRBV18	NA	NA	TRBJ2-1	CASSPTREAEQFF	TGTGCCAGCTCACCGACGAGGGAGGCTGAGCAGTTCTTC
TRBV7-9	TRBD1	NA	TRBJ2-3	CASSPRQGRGDTQYF	TGTGCCAGCAGCCCCCGACAGGGGAGAGGAGATACGCAGTATTTT
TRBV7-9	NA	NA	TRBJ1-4	CASSSQGNNEKLFF	TGTGCCAGCAGCTCACAGGGTAATAATGAAAAACTGTTTTTT
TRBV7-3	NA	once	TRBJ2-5	CASSLRASEETQYF	TGTGCCAGCAGCTTAAGGGCTAGCGAAGAGACCCAGTACTTC
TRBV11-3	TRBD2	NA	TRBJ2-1	CASSLIAGGHEQFF	TGTGCCAGCAGCTTAATAGCGGGAGGCCATGAGCAGTTCTTC
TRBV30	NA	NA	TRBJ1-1	CAWSRTNTEAFF	TGTGCCTGGAGTCGTACGAACACTGAAGCTTTCTTT
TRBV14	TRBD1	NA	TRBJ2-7	CASSPYSGQGSYEQYF	TGTGCCAGCAGCCCTTATTCGGGACAGGGGTCCTACGAGCAGTACTTC